The next 18 T cell receptor beta chains were all read from a single sample in a study of response to subunit inactivated influenza vaccine. TCRdb re-called the RT-PCR reads with MiXCR, one entry per CDR3 protein. The sample shows hundreds of thousands of distinct CDR3 sequences, 6% to 9% of them seen only once. The material was PBMCs from blood, obtained around 25 months after vaccination. All receptors derive from a man aged 50 to 75 who received an inactivated influenza vaccine.

A word on this clonotype: Given the absence of the conserved phenylalanine or tryptophan at the CDR3 end, a read error is likely. This chain links TRBV4-1 with TRBJ2-1; tentative D call: TRBD2 (6 bases). The CDR3 has 14 residues. V shed 2 bases and J shed 5 bases, with 10 bases lying between them. The germline CDR1 and CDR2 sequences are MGHRA and YSYEKL. The CDR3 protein is CASSQRAGNNEQFL. The DNA for the CDR3 is TGCGCCAGCAGCCAACGGGCGGGAAACAATGAGCAGTTCCTC.

This clonotype has a handful of counts. V is TRBV18 and J is TRBJ2-7; TRBD1 might be the D (6 bases). Per germline, CDR1 KGHSH and CDR2 LQKENI. The CDR3 has 15 residues. The V end lost 1 base, the J end lost 1 base, and 11 bases lay between the germline ends. The DNA for the CDR3 is TGTGCCAGCTCACCACAGCCAGGGGCTTCCTACGAGCAGTACTTC. Its protein is CASSPQPGASYEQYF.

V usage is TRBV7-3 and J usage is TRBJ1-1; 8 positions agree with TRBD1. J gave up 1 base and V 3 bases, and 4 bases lay outside the gene matches. CDR1 and CDR2 from the germline V gene are SGHTA and FQGTGA. The CDR3 length is 15 residues. CDR3 sequence reads: CASSFSGGPNTEAFF. CDR3 nucleotide sequence: TGTGCCAGCAGCTTTTCAGGGGGCCCGAACACTGAAGCTTTCTTT.

V gene TRBV7-3 combines with J gene TRBJ2-3, with D unresolved. CDR3 size: 13 residues. Trimming cost V 5 bases and J 4 bases, with 10 bases left between them. Germline-derived CDR1 and CDR2 are SGHTA and FQGTGA. CDR3 bases: TGTGCCAGCAGCATTACCCAGGCAGATACGCAGTATTTT. This sequence encodes CASSITQADTQYF.

In this sample, this clonotype turned up a few times. The chain combines TRBV12-3 or TRBV12-4 with TRBJ2-7; 9 bases are shared with TRBD2. The CDR3 has 14 residues. The ends lost 6 bases at V and 5 bases at J; junction bases unmatched: 8. CDR3 DNA sequence: TGTGCCAGCAGACTAGGGACTAGCTTGGACGAGCAGTACTTC. It specifies CASRLGTSLDEQYF.

As for this clonotype: One end of the junction fails to match germline, which may point to a read error. The chain is built from TRBV12-3 or TRBV12-4 and TRBJ1-1; D unresolved. This CDR3 has 13 residues. The DNA for the CDR3 is TGTGCCAGCCGTTTTCGGGCCTACACTGAAGCTTTCTTT. This translates into CASRFRAYTEAFF.

This rearrangement joins TRBV10-3 to TRBJ2-5; 7 nucleotides match TRBD1. Germline CDR1 reads ENHRY; CDR2 reads SYGVKD. V was clipped by 3 bases and J by 2 bases; unmatched bases: 6. The CDR3 is 15 residues long. CDR3 loop: CAISDWTGLQETQYF. The CDR3 DNA reads as TGTGCCATCAGTGATTGGACAGGTTTACAAGAGACCCAGTACTTC.

This clonotype has more than one count but fewer than ten. The CDR3 DNA reads TGCAGTGCTAGAGATCTATTGGACAGGGGGCCCCGAGAGGCCCTCCACTTT. Protein: CSARDLLDRGPREALHF. The chain uses TRBV20-1 and TRBJ1-6; 11 nucleotides match TRBD1. CDR3 length equals 17 residues. Germline CDR1 DFQATT, CDR2 SNEGSKA (reference sequence). The V and J ends lost 0 bases and 14 bases, in that order; junction bases with no gene match: 15.

This clonotype was counted ten times or more. V and J are TRBV28 and TRBJ2-3; D ambiguous. Between the trimmed V and J ends, which lost 4 bases and 0 bases, there was a span of 8 bases. This CDR3 is built from 14 residues. From germline, CDR1 is MDHEN and CDR2 SYDVKM. DNA of the CDR3: TGTGCCAGCAGTTCGGACGGGAGCACAGATACGCAGTATTTT. As protein: CASSSDGSTDTQYF.

This chain joins TRBV5-1 and TRBJ2-3; 7 bases line up with TRBD2. CDR3 length: 15 residues. After removal of 2 bases from V and 2 bases from J, the junction contained 5 bases not matched to a gene. The germline gives CDR1 SGHRS, CDR2 YFSETQ. The CDR3 is CASSLAGKDTDTQYF. For the CDR3, the DNA is TGCGCCAGCAGCTTAGCGGGAAAGGACACAGATACGCAGTATTTT.

This clonotype has a count of ten or more. V usage is TRBV2 and J usage is TRBJ1-5; 8 bases fit TRBD1. V lost 4 bases and J lost 9; bases outside the gene matches: 11. Germline V gives CDR1 SNHLY, CDR2 FYNNEI. The CDR3 totals 15 residues. In DNA form, the CDR3 reads TGTGCCAGCAGTGTGGGGGGGACAGGCATCGGGCCCCAGCATTTT. This gives the protein CASSVGGTGIGPQHF. The full variable domain, with the rest looked up from reference TRBV2 and TRBJ1-5, is EPEVTQTPSHQVTQMGQEVILRCVPISNHLYFYWYRQILGQKVEFLVSFYNNEISEKSEIFDDQFSVERPDGSNFTLKIRSTKLEDSAMYFCASSVGGTGIGPQHFGDGTRLSIL.

Ten or more counts support this clonotype. This chain connects TRBV5-6 to TRBJ1-1; 7 bases agree with TRBD1. J gave up 2 bases and V 4 bases, and 8 bases lay outside the gene matches. CDR1 and CDR2 (germline): SGHDT, YYEEEE. The CDR3 loop spans 15 amino acids. The CDR3 loop is CASSGTGQANTEAFF. CDR3 nucleotide sequence: TGTGCCAGCAGCGGGACCGGACAGGCTAACACTGAAGCTTTCTTT.

This clonotype came up many times. The chain couples TRBV4-3 to TRBJ2-7; TRBD1 agrees at 8 bases. The CDR3 has 15 residues. Per germline, CDR1 LGHNA and CDR2 YSLEER. V dropped 0 bases and J dropped 3; count of bases not matched to a gene: 4. The DNA of the CDR3 is TGCGCCAGCAGCCAAGATAATGGACAGGGCTACGAGCAGTACTTC. Residues: CASSQDNGQGYEQYF.

The table lists this clonotype with a few counts. This chain connects TRBV5-1 to TRBJ2-5; a weak D match, TRBD2 (6 bases). V was trimmed by 6 bases and J by 5 bases, leaving 20 bases between them. Germline V gene lookup returns CDR1 SGHRS and CDR2 YFSETQ. CDR3 length: 15 residues. CDR3 loop: CASTRGGKTGETQYF. Here the CDR3 DNA reads TGCGCCAGCACTCGCGGAGGGAAGACGGGGGAGACCCAGTACTTC.

This clonotype showed up just a few times. This chain joins TRBV7-9 and TRBJ1-1; D is uncertain. This CDR3 is 12 amino acids long. Germline values: CDR1 SEHNR, CDR2 FQNEAQ (reference sequence). The germline V and J ends were trimmed by 6 bases and 3 bases, with 8 bases remaining between them. The CDR3 loop is CASRSGYTEAFF. As DNA, the CDR3 is TGTGCCAGCAGGTCGGGGTACACTGAAGCTTTCTTT.

This clonotype was seen ten or more times. The gene calls are TRBV20-1 and TRBJ2-1; a possible D gene is TRBD2 (6 bases). The CDR3 is made up of 15 amino acids. Germline loops: CDR1 DFQATT, CDR2 SNEGSKA (reference sequence). V lost 0 bases and J 2 bases, leaving 11 bases between the germline ends. Here the CDR3 reads CSARDGTPPYNEQFF. The DNA of the CDR3 is TGCAGTGCTAGAGACGGGACTCCGCCCTACAATGAGCAGTTCTTC.

This clonotype was counted many times. CDR3 in DNA: TGCAGCGTTGAGTTCGGGACAGGGGGCTTAAATGAGCAGTTCTTC. Translation: CSVEFGTGGLNEQFF. This chain links TRBV29-1 with TRBJ2-1, with TRBD1 identical over 12 bases. V trimming: 3 bases; J trimming: 7 bases; junction bases outside the gene matches: 7. The CDR3 is made up of 15 amino acids. Germline V gene data show CDR1 as SQVTM and CDR2 as ANQGSEA.

The chain combines TRBV7-6 with TRBJ2-7; D gene ambiguous. This CDR3 spans 13 amino acids. From germline, CDR1 is SGHVS and CDR2 FNYEAQ. Trimming pared 5 bases from V and 6 bases from J, leaving 14 bases between. The CDR3 DNA sequence: TGTGCCAGCAGCCAGACGGAATCGGGCGAGCAGTACTTC. Translation: CASSQTESGEQYF.